A selection of T cell receptor beta chains follows, all from one sample in a study of blood T cell repertoires in COVID-19. The protocol was immunoSEQ multiplex PCR, while the TCRdb copy is restricted to in-frame clones and leaves out a portion. The table records about 200,000 clones, under 90% of them present only once. Sample: PBMCs or T cells enriched from blood (not recorded which). The receptors stem from a woman in her 30s with acute COVID-19. Each CDR3 is given with its conserved first and last residue. Each record gives: CDR3 DNA, CDR3 protein, CDR3 length, clone size, D gene, V gene, J gene. The D gene is left open where the match is weak. Clone size is stated in some rows and not others, as once, few, many or a class when expanded.

CDR3 DNA: TGTGCCTGTGAGGGACTCGCTTACGAGCAGTACTTC; CDR3 protein: CACEGLAYEQYF; CDR3 length: 12; clone size: -; D gene: -; V gene: TRBV30; J gene: TRBJ2-7
CDR3 DNA: TGTGCCTGGAGTGTACTGTCTAACTATGGCTACACCTTC; CDR3 protein: CAWSVLSNYGYTF; CDR3 length: 13; clone size: -; D gene: -; V gene: TRBV30; J gene: TRBJ1-2
CDR3 DNA: TGTGCCAGCTCAAAGACGACAGACTTAAACTATGGCTACACCTTC; CDR3 protein: CASSKTTDLNYGYTF; CDR3 length: 15; clone size: -; D gene: -; V gene: TRBV18; J gene: TRBJ1-2
CDR3 DNA: TGTGCCAGCAGCTTAGTAGGCGGATTTGAAGCTTTCTTT; CDR3 protein: CASSLVGGFEAFF; CDR3 length: 13; clone size: -; D gene: -; V gene: TRBV7-9; J gene: TRBJ1-1
CDR3 DNA: TGTGCCAGCACCTTCAGGGTACAGTCTTCAGGGTCGGATGGCTACACCTTC; CDR3 protein: CASTFRVQSSGSDGYTF; CDR3 length: 17; clone size: -; D gene: -; V gene: TRBV7-8; J gene: TRBJ1-2
CDR3 DNA: TGTGCCAGCAGCTTAGGGGGTCAGGGGTCTGAAGCTTTCTTT; CDR3 protein: CASSLGGQGSEAFF; CDR3 length: 14; clone size: once; D gene: -; V gene: TRBV7-9; J gene: TRBJ1-1
CDR3 DNA: TGCGCCAGCAGCATAACCGATCCGGGGTACGAGCAGTTCTTC; CDR3 protein: CASSITDPGYEQFF; CDR3 length: 14; clone size: -; D gene: -; V gene: TRBV5-1; J gene: TRBJ2-1
CDR3 DNA: TGTGCCTGGACCCTCCGGGGGGGTCGCCGAATGAACACTGAAGCTTTCTTT; CDR3 protein: CAWTLRGGRRMNTEAFF; CDR3 length: 17; clone size: -; D gene: -; V gene: TRBV30; J gene: TRBJ1-1
CDR3 DNA: TGCAGCGTTGTGGACACCTCCTACAATGAGCAGTTCTTC; CDR3 protein: CSVVDTSYNEQFF; CDR3 length: 13; clone size: -; D gene: -; V gene: TRBV29-1; J gene: TRBJ2-1
CDR3 DNA: TGTGCCTGGAGTCCCAGGGACAGACACTACGAGCAGTACTTC; CDR3 protein: CAWSPRDRHYEQYF; CDR3 length: 14; clone size: -; D gene: TRBD1; V gene: TRBV30; J gene: TRBJ2-7
CDR3 DNA: TGTGCCAGCAGCTCACAGGGGACGCAGAACACTGAAGCTTTCTTT; CDR3 protein: CASSSQGTQNTEAFF; CDR3 length: 15; clone size: -; D gene: TRBD1; V gene: TRBV11-2; J gene: TRBJ1-1
CDR3 DNA: TGCGCCAGCAGCCAATCGGGAGGGGGGCAGCCCCAGCATTTT; CDR3 protein: CASSQSGGGQPQHF; CDR3 length: 14; clone size: -; D gene: -; V gene: TRBV4-3; J gene: TRBJ1-5
CDR3 DNA: TGCGCCAGCAGCTTGTACGGGGTCGCGAACACCGGGGAGCTGTTTTTT; CDR3 protein: CASSLYGVANTGELFF; CDR3 length: 16; clone size: -; D gene: -; V gene: TRBV4-3; J gene: TRBJ2-2
CDR3 DNA: TGCGCCAGCAGCTCCACAGGGGAGAGGACTGAAGCTTTCTTT; CDR3 protein: CASSSTGERTEAFF; CDR3 length: 14; clone size: -; D gene: TRBD1; V gene: TRBV5-1; J gene: TRBJ1-1
CDR3 DNA: TGTGCCTGGAGTGCTCCAGATAGGGGCTATCAGCCCCAGCATTTT; CDR3 protein: CAWSAPDRGYQPQHF; CDR3 length: 15; clone size: -; D gene: -; V gene: TRBV30; J gene: TRBJ1-5